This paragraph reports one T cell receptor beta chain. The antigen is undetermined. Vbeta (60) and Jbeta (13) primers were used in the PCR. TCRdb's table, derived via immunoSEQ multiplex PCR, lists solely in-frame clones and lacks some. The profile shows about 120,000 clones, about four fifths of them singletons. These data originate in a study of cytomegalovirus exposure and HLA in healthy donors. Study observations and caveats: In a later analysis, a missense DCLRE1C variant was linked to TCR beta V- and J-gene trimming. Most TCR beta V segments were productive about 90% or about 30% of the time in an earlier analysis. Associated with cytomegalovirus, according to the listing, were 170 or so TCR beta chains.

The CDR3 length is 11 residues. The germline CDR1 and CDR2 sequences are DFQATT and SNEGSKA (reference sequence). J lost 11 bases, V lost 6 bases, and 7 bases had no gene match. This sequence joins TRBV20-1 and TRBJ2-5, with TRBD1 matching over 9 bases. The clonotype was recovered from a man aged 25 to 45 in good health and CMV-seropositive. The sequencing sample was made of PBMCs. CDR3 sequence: CSAPVTGGQYF. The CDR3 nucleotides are TGCAGTGCCCCCGTGACAGGGGGGCAGTACTTC.